These 27 T cell receptor beta chains originate from one sample sequenced in a study of STAT5B mutations in CD4+ large granular lymphocyte leukemia. Assay: immunoSEQ multiplex PCR; the TCRdb copy retains only in-frame clones and omits some. The data show about 48,000 clones, less than 85% seen once. Material for sequencing was CD4+ T cells from blood buffy coats. The receptors originated from a human donor in good health.

The chain carries TRBV7-8 and TRBJ2-6; either TRBD1 or TRBD2 may fit D (5 bases each). V lost 2 bases to trimming and J lost 2 bases, with 19 bases between them. This CDR3 comprises 19 residues. Germline loops: CDR1 SGHVS, CDR2 FQNEAQ. DNA of the CDR3: TGTGCCAGCAGCTTACAGGGAAGTTTGAGGGCTACTGGGGCCAACGTCCTGACTTTC. Translated: CASSLQGSLRATGANVLTF.

V gene TRBV19 combines with J gene TRBJ1-2, with a possible D match to TRBD1 (6 bases). There are 15 residues in the CDR3. The germline V gene encodes CDR1 LNHDA and CDR2 SQIVND (reference sequence). The germline V and J ends were trimmed by 3 bases and 2 bases, with 13 bases remaining between them. The CDR3 DNA is TGTGCCAGTAGTATTGAAGGGACAATCAACTATGGCTACACCTTC. It encodes CASSIEGTINYGYTF.

This chain connects TRBV29-1 to TRBJ2-3; a possible D gene is TRBD1 (6 bases). The CDR3 loop spans 14 amino acids. Trimming stripped 7 bases from V and 6 bases from J, with 20 bases between. The germline gives CDR1 SQVTM, CDR2 ANQGSEA. This chain's CDR3 is CSAAQGRHTDTQYF. DNA of the CDR3: TGCAGCGCCGCACAGGGCCGGCACACCGATACGCAGTATTTT.

This clone was detected only once. The V call is TRBV5-1, the J call TRBJ2-1; tentatively, D is TRBD1 (5 bases). V lost 2 bases to trimming and J lost 0 bases, with 12 bases between them. This CDR3 is built from 16 residues. Germline CDR1 is SGHRS and CDR2 is YFSETQ. Written as DNA, the CDR3 is TGCGCCAGCAGCTTAGGGGTAGCAAGCTCCTACAATGAGCAGTTCTTC. The encoded protein is CASSLGVASSYNEQFF.

This clone was counted a few times. The chain employs TRBV2 and TRBJ2-1; the match to TRBD1 covers 10 bases. The germline V gene encodes CDR1 SNHLY and CDR2 FYNNEI. The V gene end was trimmed by 7 bases and the J gene end by 0 bases; junction bases not matched to a gene: 18. The CDR3 runs to 20 residues. For the CDR3, the DNA is TGTGCCAGCAATCTTACCGGGACAGGGGCCCTACTTAGCTCCTACAATGAGCAGTTCTTC. The encoded protein is CASNLTGTGALLSSYNEQFF.

The chain employs TRBV7-6 and TRBJ2-5; tentatively, D is TRBD1 (6 bases). Germline CDR1 and CDR2: SGHVS and FNYEAQ. Trimming took 0 bases from V and 5 from J, leaving 16 bases between them. The CDR3 runs to 16 residues. The CDR3 bases are TGTGCCAGCAGCTTAGCGCCGAGGGGGAATTTGGAGACCCAGTACTTC. This encodes CASSLAPRGNLETQYF.

The chain joins TRBV5-1 to TRBJ2-1; TRBD1 aligns across 11 bases. The CDR3 has 16 amino acids. Looked up from germline, CDR1 is SGHRS and CDR2 is YFSETQ. The V segment lost 4 bases and the J segment 4 bases; nucleotides outside the gene matches: 7. The CDR3 region is CASSGAGQGAYNEQFF. The DNA of the CDR3 is TGCGCCAGCAGCGGGGCTGGACAGGGGGCTTACAATGAGCAGTTCTTC.

The V and J genes are TRBV2 and TRBJ1-5; 9 bases are a match to TRBD1. The CDR3 loop spans 15 amino acids. V was pared by 7 bases and J by 3 bases, with 7 bases of the junction left unmatched. Germline lookup yields CDR1 SNHLY and CDR2 FYNNEI. CDR3 sequence (DNA): TGTGCCAGCACCGCCGACAGGGGGAACAATCAGCCCCAGCATTTT. It yields the protein CASTADRGNNQPQHF.

The V and J genes are TRBV5-1 and TRBJ1-4; 9 nucleotides match TRBD1. V was clipped by 1 base and J by 3 bases; unmatched bases: 7. Germline V CDR1 and CDR2: SGHRS, YFSETQ. The CDR3 length is 17 residues. In DNA, the CDR3 is TGCGCCAGCAGCTTGACCGGGACAGGGATTTCTAATGAAAAACTGTTTTTT. Its protein product is CASSLTGTGISNEKLFF.

Only a few counts were recorded for this clone. CDR3 protein: CASSLGGNYGYTF. The DNA for the CDR3 is TGTGCCAGCAGTTTAGGGGGGAACTATGGCTACACCTTC. This sequence joins TRBV28 and TRBJ1-2, with D maybe TRBD1 (5 bases). Germline assignment: CDR1 MDHEN and CDR2 SYDVKM. V lost 2 bases and J lost 2, with 6 bases in between. The CDR3 has 13 amino acids.

This rearrangement joins TRBV5-1 to TRBJ2-1; 10 nucleotides match TRBD2. The J segment lost 4 bases and the V segment lost 3 bases, leaving 4 bases of the junction unmatched. CDR1 is SGHRS and CDR2 is YFSETQ in the germline V gene. The CDR3 consists of 15 residues. For the CDR3, the DNA is TGCGCCAGCAGCTCCACTAGCGGGACATACAATGAGCAGTTCTTC. Translated, it gives CASSSTSGTYNEQFF.

The chain recombines TRBV27 with TRBJ1-1, with unresolved D. Germline V lookup: CDR1 MNHEY, CDR2 SMNVEV (reference sequence). Trimming removed 3 bases at V and 2 bases at J, with 10 bases between. The CDR3 extends over 14 amino acids. The CDR3 DNA follows: TGTGCCAGCAGTTTCCTGGCGGGAAACACTGAAGCTTTCTTT. It codes for CASSFLAGNTEAFF.

V gene TRBV28 combines with J gene TRBJ2-5; 12 nucleotides line up with TRBD1. The CDR3 consists of 17 residues. Unmatched junction bases numbered 11, after V lost 3 bases and J lost 6 bases. Germline lookup yields CDR1 MDHEN and CDR2 SYDVKM. The CDR3 loop reads CASSLGQGQGATKTQYF. The CDR3 DNA is TGTGCCAGCAGTTTGGGGCAGGGACAGGGGGCGACGAAGACCCAGTACTTC.

This chain uses TRBV6-1 with TRBJ2-7; 8 nucleotides agree with TRBD2. Germline lookup yields CDR1 MNHNS and CDR2 SASEGT. J gave up 6 bases and V 0 bases, and 4 bases lay outside the gene matches. CDR3 length equals 14 residues. The CDR3 spells CASSEARGGVEQYV. CDR3 in DNA: TGTGCCAGCAGTGAAGCCCGGGGGGGGGTCGAGCAGTACGTC.

The CDR3 sequence is CASTRTSFGYEQYF. In DNA form, the CDR3 reads TGTGCCAGCACCCGGACCTCTTTCGGGTACGAGCAGTACTTC. J is TRBJ2-7 and V is TRBV6-5; D ambiguous. This CDR3 contains 14 residues. V lost 7 bases and J lost 4, with 17 bases in between. Germline V gene data show CDR1 as MNHEY and CDR2 as SVGAGI.

The chain employs TRBV19 and TRBJ1-5; D is ambiguous. CDR3 length equals 16 residues. V lost 1 base, J lost 0 bases, and 10 bases lay in between. Germline V gene sequence: CDR1 LNHDA, CDR2 SQIVND (reference sequence). This CDR3 reads CASSIAEGYSNQPQHF. As DNA, the CDR3 is TGTGCCAGTAGTATAGCTGAGGGCTATAGCAATCAGCCCCAGCATTTT.

This clone was observed a few times. The V and J genes are TRBV7-2 and TRBJ1-5; D remains unclear. Per germline, CDR1 SGHTA and CDR2 FQGNSA. V lost 1 base and J lost 6, with 7 bases in between. The CDR3 spans 13 residues. This chain's CDR3 is CASSLVVGQPQHF. CDR3 DNA sequence: TGTGCCAGCAGCTTAGTAGTGGGTCAGCCCCAGCATTTT.

This clone was found a few times. This chain joins TRBV18 and TRBJ2-1; 14 bases are a match to TRBD2. V trimming: 10 bases; J trimming: 9 bases; junction bases outside the gene matches: 5. CDR1 KGHSH and CDR2 LQKENI come from the germline V gene. CDR3 length: 13 amino acids. The CDR3 region is CATGTSGGIEQFF. DNA for the CDR3: TGTGCCACCGGGACTAGCGGGGGTATTGAGCAGTTCTTC.

DNA of the CDR3: TGTGCCACCAGCGCGACAGGGGGTTATGGCTACACCTTC. It translates to CATSATGGYGYTF. The chain couples TRBV15 to TRBJ1-2, with 9 bases lining up with TRBD1. This CDR3 is 13 amino acids long. Germline V gene lookup returns CDR1 LNHNV and CDR2 YYDKDF (reference sequence). V was clipped by 5 bases and J by 5 bases; unmatched bases: 3.

This clone was observed a handful of times. The gene calls are TRBV5-4 and TRBJ1-4; 7 bases align to TRBD1. Germline V gene data show CDR1 as SGHNT and CDR2 as YYREEE (reference sequence). The CDR3 is 17 amino acids. J was trimmed by 5 bases and V by 4 bases; bases with no gene match: 14. The CDR3 reads CASSRGSPGGRNEKLFF. CDR3 DNA sequence: TGTGCCAGCAGCCGAGGATCCCCAGGGGGACGAAATGAAAAACTGTTTTTT. The entire variable domain, with the rest obtained from reference TRBV5-4 and TRBJ1-4, is as follows: ETGVTQSPTHLIKTRGQQVTLRCSSQSGHNTVSWYQQALGQGPQFIFQYYREEENGRGNFPPRFSGLQFPNYSSELNVNALELDDSALYLCASSRGSPGGRNEKLFFGSGTQLSVL.

The rearrangement joins TRBV18 to TRBJ1-1, with 8 bases fitting TRBD1. This CDR3 is 14 amino acids long. CDR1 and CDR2 from the germline V gene are KGHSH and LQKENI. V dropped 5 bases and J dropped 6; count of bases not matched to a gene: 8. CDR3 bases: TGTGCCAGCTCATCGACCGGGACAGGATCTGAAGCTTTCTTT. This translates into CASSSTGTGSEAFF.

This clone was counted between two and nine times. The rearrangement uses TRBV5-8 and TRBJ1-2; D is perhaps TRBD1 (5 bases). With 4 bases removed from V and 2 bases from J, the gap between germline ends came to 15 bases. CDR3 length equals 15 residues. Germline CDR1 reads SGHTS; CDR2 reads YDEGEE. In nucleotides, the CDR3 is TGTGCCAGCAGCCCCCTTATTTCAGGGAACTATGGCTACACCTTC. Residues: CASSPLISGNYGYTF. Supplemented by reference TRBV5-8 and TRBJ1-2, the full variable domain reads EAGVTQSPTHLIKTRGQQATLRCSPISGHTSVYWYQQALGLGLQFLLWYDEGEERNRGNFPPRFSGRQFPNYSSELNVNALELEDSALYLCASSPLISGNYGYTFGSGTRLTVV.

There are a few counts of this clone. The V gene is TRBV29-1, the J gene TRBJ1-5; 7 bases align to TRBD1. V was clipped by 4 bases and J by 0 bases; unmatched bases: 6. CDR1 and CDR2 (germline): SQVTM, ANQGSEA. CDR3 length: 15 residues. The CDR3 DNA is TGCAGCGTTGGGGACAGCCTTTATAGCAATCAGCCCCAGCATTTT. Its translation: CSVGDSLYSNQPQHF. The entire variable domain, with the rest obtained from reference TRBV29-1 and TRBJ1-5, is as follows: SAVISQKPSRDICQRGTSLTIQCQVDSQVTMMFWYRQQPGQSLTLIATANQGSEATYESGFVIDKFPISRPNLTFSTLTVSNMSPEDSSIYLCSVGDSLYSNQPQHFGDGTRLSIL.

This chain connects TRBV7-2 to TRBJ2-7; D gene unclear. CDR1 is SGHTA and CDR2 is FQGNSA in the germline V gene. V dropped 1 base and J dropped 7 bases, with 11 bases sitting between them. The length of the CDR3 is 13 residues. CDR3 in DNA: TGTGCCAGCAGCTTAGGGACGACGGTGGAGCAGTACTTC. Amino acids: CASSLGTTVEQYF. The full variable domain, completed using reference TRBV7-2 and TRBJ2-7, is GAGVSQSPSNKVTEKGKDVELRCDPISGHTALYWYRQSLGQGLEFLIYFQGNSAPDKSGLPSDRFSAERTGGSVSTLTIQRTQQEDSAVYLCASSLGTTVEQYFGPGTRLTVT.

This chain joins TRBV19 and TRBJ1-6; a possible D gene is TRBD1 (5 bases). Germline loops: CDR1 LNHDA, CDR2 SQIVND (reference sequence). This CDR3 has 13 residues. V was shortened by 4 bases and J by 12 bases, with 13 bases between the two germline ends. The chain's CDR3 is CASSNQQARPLHF. CDR3 sequence (DNA): TGTGCCAGTAGTAACCAACAGGCCCGACCCCTCCACTTT. The entire variable domain, with the rest obtained from reference TRBV19 and TRBJ1-6, is as follows: DGGITQSPKYLFRKEGQNVTLSCEQNLNHDAMYWYRQDPGQGLRLIYYSQIVNDFQKGDIAEGYSVSREKKESFPLTVTSAQKNPTAFYLCASSNQQARPLHFGNGTRLTVT.

CDR3: CASSESLLGSGNTIYF. Written as DNA, the CDR3 is TGTGCCAGCAGTGAATCCTTGCTAGGCTCTGGAAACACCATATATTTT. The rearrangement uses TRBV6-1 and TRBJ1-3; D is ambiguous. The CDR3 has 16 residues. Trimming left V 2 bases short and J 0 bases short, with 11 bases between. Germline V gene data show CDR1 as MNHNS and CDR2 as SASEGT.

A single count supports this clone. The V call is TRBV5-1, the J call TRBJ1-1; D is undetermined. Germline CDR1 SGHRS, CDR2 YFSETQ. V lost 4 bases and J lost 2, with 12 bases in between. The CDR3 is 14 residues long. Written as DNA, the CDR3 is TGCGCCAGCAGCGTAGGACCGCTTAACACTGAAGCTTTCTTT. Translated, it gives CASSVGPLNTEAFF. The full variable domain, its missing parts supplied by reference TRBV5-1 and TRBJ1-1, is KAGVTQTPRYLIKTRGQQVTLSCSPISGHRSVSWYQQTPGQGLQFLFEYFSETQRNKGNFPGRFSGRQFSNSRSEMNVSTLELGDSALYLCASSVGPLNTEAFFGQGTRLTVV.